This TCR beta chain was obtained from a study of T cell responses to AZD1222 COVID-19 vaccine. Only in-frame clones appear in the TCRdb table, and some are missing; sequencing was by immunoSEQ multiplex PCR. The sample has tens of thousands of clones, roughly 80% seen once. The material sequenced was peripheral blood, taken 28 days after the second dose of the MenACWY control vaccine. This receptor was identified in an adult who received the MenACWY meningococcal vaccine as a control.

The CDR3 sequence is CASSSQPTASYGYTF. The CDR3 region has the DNA TGTGCCAGCAGTTCACAACCGACAGCGAGCTATGGCTACACCTTC. The chain couples TRBV2 to TRBJ1-2; tentatively, D is TRBD1 (5 bases). The V end lost 5 bases, the J end lost 4 bases, and 17 bases lay between the germline ends. This CDR3 is built from 15 residues. The V gene's germline CDR1 is SNHLY and CDR2 FYNNEI.